This TCR beta chain originates from a study of OX40 agonist ivuxolimab in advanced cancers. Study-level background: Allowance was made for prior anti-PD-1, anti-PD-L1 or anti-CTLA-4 therapy, and about 40% had some.

This CDR3 comprises 15 residues. CDR1 is MNHNS and CDR2 is SASEGT in the germline V gene. V dropped 4 bases and J dropped 8; count of bases not matched to a gene: 10. Using immunoSEQ multiplex PCR, the repertoire was profiled, and TCRdb retains in-frame clones only, with some absent. Of approximately 65,000 clones in the sample, approximately 88% were seen once. Concerning this clone: The antigen is unknown.

Study-wide points: Expansion of clones was among the lowest in partial responders at 0.1-3.0 mg/kg.

The TCR was taken from an adult with an advanced solid tumor such as melanoma, head and neck, liver or kidney cancer. This sample comprised CD4+ or CD8+ T cells sorted from blood, obtained in a trial of the OX40 agonist ivuxolimab. This chain uses TRBV6-1 with TRBJ2-3, with 9 bases identical to TRBD1. The chain's CDR3 is CASSASTGGRGTQYF. Written as DNA, the CDR3 is TGTGCCAGCAGTGCCTCGACAGGGGGACGGGGTACGCAGTATTTT.